The present T cell receptor beta chain was sequenced within a study of T cells in Graves' hyperthyroidism and ophthalmopathy. This clonotype has ten or more counts. Patients aged 18 to 65 had newly diagnosed hyperthyroidism that had lasted under 2 months. The CDR3 regions of TCR beta were amplified from RNA transcripts. The study used the HTBI primer set for a first-round RT-PCR of the TCR CDR3. TCRdb passed the multiplex PCR reads through MiXCR, listing each CDR3 protein once. The sample has 600,000 or so distinct CDR3 sequences; 15% to 20% are singletons. V shed 1 base and J shed 1 base, with 7 bases lying between them. The CDR3 covers 14 residues. CDR1 is KGHSH, CDR2 LQKENI, per germline.

The receptor was isolated from a woman in her twenties or thirties with Graves' hyperthyroidism. The sequencing sample was made of blood. This chain connects TRBV18 to TRBJ2-5; D call uncertain. CDR3 protein: CASSPLAIQETQYF. The CDR3 bases are TGTGCCAGCTCACCACTTGCGATCCAAGAGACCCAGTACTTC.